This TCR beta chain was documented in a study of identifying expanded T cells in peripheral blood. Regarding the study as a whole: Variance in clone template counts between approximately 2-week samples significantly increased with total template count across all healthy donors. Differentially abundant clones: roughly 1.3 between replicates, approximately 15 at two to three weeks, around 19 at four.

Here immunoSEQ multiplex PCR was the method, and the copy in TCRdb shows in-frame clones only, minus some. The table shows about 110,000 clones, with approximately 90% occurring only once. Collection occurred without any documented infections or immune events in donors. The table lists this clone with a count of one. Its target is unknown. The receptor's source is a person aged 18-70 years in good health. Sequencing input: blood.

This CDR3 reads CASSLMGGAVFNTEAFF. CDR3 nucleotide sequence: TGTGCCAGCAGCCTCATGGGGGGGGCCGTTTTTAATACTGAAGCTTTCTTT. J is TRBJ1-1 and V is TRBV7-8; possible D gene TRBD1, 6 bases. V gave up 5 bases and J gave up 5 bases, with 24 bases separating them. The CDR3 is made up of 17 amino acids. Germline assignment: CDR1 SGHVS and CDR2 FQNEAQ.